A selection of T cell receptor beta chains follows, all from one sample in a study of shared clonotypes between healthy human individuals. Some clones are missing from TCRdb's copy, which holds only in-frame ones; the method was immunoSEQ multiplex PCR. The sample yields 2 million to 3 million clones, roughly 93% seen once. The sequenced material came from naive CD4+ T cells from PBMCs. These receptors all stem from a man younger than 30 in good health. Some clones in this sample may be carry-over from other donors' samples. CDR3s include the opening cysteine and the closing phenylalanine or tryptophan. Each record gives: V gene, J gene, D gene, clone size, CDR3 protein, CDR3 DNA. D genes are given only for firm matches. Clone size appears in some rows only: once, few, many, or a class for an expanded clone.

TRBV7-8	TRBJ2-1	NA	NA	CASSLGLADSYNEQFF	TGTGCCAGCAGCTTAGGTTTAGCGGACTCCTACAATGAGCAGTTCTTC
TRBV27	TRBJ2-7	TRBD2	NA	CASGTRDHEQYF	TGTGCCAGCGGGACTAGGGACCACGAGCAGTACTTC
TRBV27	TRBJ2-1	TRBD2	NA	CASSPRAGLAERNEQFF	TGTGCCAGCAGTCCCCGCGCGGGACTAGCGGAGCGGAATGAGCAGTTCTTC
TRBV5-6	TRBJ2-4	NA	NA	CASSLSSELAKNIQYF	TGTGCCAGCAGCTTATCCTCTGAGCTAGCCAAAAACATTCAGTACTTC
TRBV2	TRBJ1-5	NA	NA	CASSYPGTGNQPQHF	TGTGCCAGCAGTTATCCGGGAACAGGGAATCAGCCCCAGCATTTT
TRBV7-9	TRBJ1-2	NA	NA	CASSSTWGSIYGYTF	TGTGCCAGCAGCTCTACTTGGGGATCGATCTATGGCTACACCTTC
TRBV28	TRBJ1-2	NA	NA	CASSQWVGGYTF	TGTGCCAGCAGCCAATGGGTAGGGGGCTACACCTTC
TRBV20-1	TRBJ2-7	NA	NA	CSVPGNEQYF	TGCAGTGTCCCGGGAAACGAGCAGTACTTC
TRBV19	TRBJ1-5	NA	NA	CASSTPKQGTINQPQHF	TGTGCCAGTAGTACTCCCAAGCAGGGCACGATCAATCAGCCCCAGCATTTT
TRBV7-8	TRBJ2-7	TRBD2	NA	CASSPYGLAGGPAPAEQYF	TGTGCCAGCAGCCCCTATGGACTAGCGGGAGGGCCTGCCCCCGCGGAGCAGTACTTC
TRBV6-1	TRBJ2-1	TRBD2	NA	CASNGLAGGGNEQFF	TGTGCCAGCAACGGACTAGCGGGAGGTGGGAATGAGCAGTTCTTC
TRBV5-4	TRBJ2-1	NA	once	CASSWWKGGNEQFF	TGTGCCAGCAGCTGGTGGAAGGGGGGAAATGAGCAGTTCTTC
TRBV5-4	TRBJ2-3	NA	NA	CASSVGGQSADTQYF	TGTGCCAGCAGCGTGGGAGGACAGAGCGCAGATACGCAGTATTTT
TRBV30	TRBJ2-7	NA	once	CAWSEVGEQYF	TGTGCCTGGAGTGAGGTTGGCGAGCAGTACTTC
TRBV19	TRBJ1-5	NA	NA	CASSIEARISNQPQHF	TGTGCCAGTAGTATAGAGGCGAGGATTAGCAATCAGCCCCAGCATTTT
TRBV19	TRBJ2-7	NA	NA	CASSPRHPPYEQYF	TGTGCCAGTAGTCCACGCCACCCGCCCTACGAGCAGTACTTC
TRBV5-1	TRBJ1-2	TRBD1	NA	CASSAGTVYSYGYTF	TGCGCCAGCAGCGCCGGGACAGTATATTCCTATGGCTACACCTTC